These 31 T cell receptor beta chains share one sample of origin, sequenced in a study of T cell responses to AZD1222 COVID-19 vaccine. Only in-frame clones appear in the TCRdb table, and some are missing; sequencing was by immunoSEQ multiplex PCR. The data contain some 150,000 clones, 86% of them singletons. The material sequenced was peripheral blood, taken on day 0 of MenACWY control vaccination. All receptors come from an adult in good health.

V gene TRBV28 combines with J gene TRBJ1-5, with D tentatively TRBD1 (5 bases). The germline V gene has CDR1 MDHEN and CDR2 SYDVKM. Deletions cut 5 bases from V and 7 bases from J, with 18 bases between. This CDR3 is built from 15 residues. CDR3 loop: CASSNVRGARQPQHF. Written as DNA, the CDR3 is TGTGCCAGCAGTAACGTACGTGGGGCGCGGCAGCCCCAGCATTTT.

The chain employs TRBV7-9 and TRBJ1-3, with D possibly being TRBD1 (6 bases). Per the germline V gene, CDR1 is SEHNR and CDR2 is FQNEAQ (reference sequence). This CDR3 spans 16 amino acids. The ends were cut back, 5 bases at V and 0 bases at J, with 14 bases in the middle. The CDR3 bases are TGTGCCAGCAGCCCCAGGGGCGCAGCCTCTGGAAACACCATATATTTT. Translated, it gives CASSPRGAASGNTIYF.

Only one count was recorded for this clone. This sequence joins TRBV7-9 and TRBJ1-1; maybe TRBD1 (5 bases). Germline CDR1 reads SEHNR; CDR2 reads FQNEAQ (reference sequence). This CDR3 has 15 residues. V was cut by 5 bases and J by 1 base, with 14 bases left in between. The CDR3 DNA reads as TGTGCCAGCAGCCTAATAAGAGGGGCGAACACTGAAGCTTTCTTT. Translating it yields CASSLIRGANTEAFF. Looking up the rest from reference TRBV7-9 and TRBJ1-1 gives the full variable domain: DTGVSQNPRHKITKRGQNVTFRCDPISEHNRLYWYRQTLGQGPEFLTYFQNEAQLEKSRLLSDRFSAERPKGSFSTLEIQRTEQGDSAMYLCASSLIRGANTEAFFGQGTRLTVV.

V gene TRBV5-4 combines with J gene TRBJ2-1; TRBD1 agrees at 7 bases. The germline V gene has CDR1 SGHNT and CDR2 YYREEE (reference sequence). The ends lost 4 bases at V and 3 bases at J; junction bases unmatched: 4. The CDR3 runs 14 residues. Here the CDR3 reads CASSPGQFYNEQFF. The CDR3, as DNA: TGTGCCAGCAGCCCGGGACAGTTCTACAATGAGCAGTTCTTC.

This chain uses TRBV15 with TRBJ1-2; no definite D call. V was trimmed by 0 bases and J by 2 bases, leaving 10 bases between them. This CDR3 is built from 15 residues. Germline loops: CDR1 LNHNV, CDR2 YYDKDF (reference sequence). CDR3 residues: CATSRDRAENYGYTF. CDR3 DNA sequence: TGTGCCACCAGCAGAGATAGGGCAGAGAACTATGGCTACACCTTC.

This clone was counted a single time. This sequence joins TRBV12-5 and TRBJ1-4; D is ambiguous. The CDR3 spans 16 residues. Germline values: CDR1 LGHNT, CDR2 FRNRAP. V was clipped by 0 bases and J by 4 bases, with 12 bases between them. CDR3 sequence (DNA): TGTGCTAGTGGTTTGGTATCCGGACGGCTTAATGAAAAACTGTTTTTT. Its translation is CASGLVSGRLNEKLFF. Together with reference TRBV12-5 and TRBJ1-4, the CDR3 gives the full variable domain: DARVTQTPRHKVTEMGQEVTMRCQPILGHNTVFWYRQTMMQGLELLAYFRNRAPLDDSGMPKDRFSAEMPDATLATLKIQPSEPRDSAVYFCASGLVSGRLNEKLFFGSGTQLSVL.

The chain is built from TRBV7-2 and TRBJ1-1; no reliable D call. The CDR3 covers 13 residues. V lost 1 base and J lost 6, with 9 bases in between. Germline V gives CDR1 SGHTA, CDR2 FQGNSA. CDR3 in DNA: TGTGCCAGCAGCTTAGTATTGGCCCCTGAAGCTTTCTTT. This sequence encodes CASSLVLAPEAFF.

This clone appeared a single time. The chain couples TRBV20-1 to TRBJ1-2, with D maybe TRBD1 (5 bases). The V gene's germline CDR1 is DFQATT and CDR2 SNEGSKA (reference sequence). The ends were cut back, 3 bases at V and 1 base at J, with 15 bases in the middle. CDR3 length: 15 amino acids. The CDR3 sequence: CSASVWDVDNYGYTF. The CDR3 coding sequence is TGCAGTGCTAGTGTTTGGGACGTCGATAACTATGGCTACACCTTC.

The chain links TRBV4-2 to TRBJ2-7; 11 bases are a match to TRBD2. V trimming: 4 bases; J trimming: 0 bases; junction bases outside the gene matches: 8. Germline lookup yields CDR1 LGHNA and CDR2 YNFKEQ. This CDR3 comprises 17 residues. In nucleotides, the CDR3 is TGTGCCAGCAGCCTCGAACCCGGGACTAGCGGCTCCTACGAGCAGTACTTC. It encodes CASSLEPGTSGSYEQYF.

This chain links TRBV28 with TRBJ1-1; D gene uncertain. Trimming shortened V by 1 base and J by 2 bases, and 2 bases separated the two germline ends. The CDR3 is 12 amino acids. Looked up from germline, CDR1 is MDHEN and CDR2 is SYDVKM. CDR3 sequence: CASSLSNTEAFF. In nucleotides, the CDR3 is TGTGCCAGCAGTTTATCTAACACTGAAGCTTTCTTT.

Worth noting for this clone: This specimen includes other DNA sequences encoding the same CDR3. V is TRBV5-1 and J is TRBJ1-3; TRBD1 might be the D (6 bases). The CDR3 is 14 amino acids. The germline CDR1 and CDR2 sequences are SGHRS and YFSETQ. Trimming took off 0 bases at V and 4 bases at J, with 8 bases between the two ends. The DNA for the CDR3 is TGCGCCAGCAGCTTGGGGACAGCGGGAAACACCATATATTTT. Translating gives CASSLGTAGNTIYF. The complete variable domain, with remaining parts taken from reference TRBV5-1 and TRBJ1-3, reads KAGVTQTPRYLIKTRGQQVTLSCSPISGHRSVSWYQQTPGQGLQFLFEYFSETQRNKGNFPGRFSGRQFSNSRSEMNVSTLELGDSALYLCASSLGTAGNTIYFGEGSWLTVV.

This clone was detected once. This chain uses TRBV19 with TRBJ1-1; TRBD1 might be the D (6 bases). Germline V gene lookup returns CDR1 LNHDA and CDR2 SQIVND (reference sequence). Trimming left V 7 bases short and J 4 bases short, with 16 bases between. The CDR3 spans 14 residues. The CDR3 region is CASTPDLGGTEAFF. CDR3 DNA sequence: TGTGCCAGTACCCCCGACCTAGGGGGCACTGAAGCTTTCTTT. Full variable domain (rest looked up from reference TRBV19 and TRBJ1-1): DGGITQSPKYLFRKEGQNVTLSCEQNLNHDAMYWYRQDPGQGLRLIYYSQIVNDFQKGDIAEGYSVSREKKESFPLTVTSAQKNPTAFYLCASTPDLGGTEAFFGQGTRLTVV.

The chain combines TRBV7-8 with TRBJ2-3; D might be TRBD1 or TRBD2, each matching 5 bases. The CDR3 length is 15 residues. V lost 5 bases and J lost 1, with 13 bases in between. CDR1 SGHVS and CDR2 FQNEAQ come from the germline V gene. CDR3 bases: TGTGCCAGCAGCCCCAGGGACGGCCGCACAGATACGCAGTATTTT. Translating it yields CASSPRDGRTDTQYF. Looking up the rest from reference TRBV7-8 and TRBJ2-3 gives the full variable domain: GAGVSQSPRYKVAKRGQDVALRCDPISGHVSLFWYQQALGQGPEFLTYFQNEAQLDKSGLPSDRFFAERPEGSVSTLKIQRTQQEDSAVYLCASSPRDGRTDTQYFGPGTRLTVL.

This chain uses TRBV6-2 or TRBV6-3 with TRBJ1-2; TRBD1 might be the D (5 bases). CDR1 MNHEY and CDR2 SVGEGT come from the germline V gene. Trimming stripped 4 bases from V and 8 bases from J, with 11 bases between. This CDR3 contains 12 residues. This chain's CDR3 is CASSFIRAGYTF. CDR3 coding DNA: TGTGCCAGCAGTTTCATCAGGGCAGGCTACACCTTC.

The chain recombines TRBV14 with TRBJ1-1; no firm D call. CDR3 length: 14 residues. The V and J ends lost 3 bases and 0 bases respectively, with 8 bases between them. CDR1 is SGHDN and CDR2 is FVKESK in the germline V gene. This CDR3 reads CASSQYGMNTEAFF. The CDR3 region has the DNA TGTGCCAGCAGCCAGTACGGGATGAACACTGAAGCTTTCTTT. The full variable domain, its missing parts supplied by reference TRBV14 and TRBJ1-1, is EAGVTQFPSHSVIEKGQTVTLRCDPISGHDNLYWYRRVMGKEIKFLLHFVKESKQDESGMPNNRFLAERTGGTYSTLKVQPAELEDSGVYFCASSQYGMNTEAFFGQGTRLTVV.

The chain links TRBV24-1 to TRBJ1-2, with a possible D match to TRBD1 (5 bases). Trimming removed 3 bases from V and 8 bases from J, with 15 bases in between. This CDR3 has 14 amino acids. Germline V lookup: CDR1 KGHDR, CDR2 SFDVKD. The CDR3 loop reads CATSDGDRLDGYTF. The CDR3 region has the DNA TGTGCCACCAGTGATGGGGACCGATTAGACGGCTACACCTTC.

This chain joins TRBV20-1 and TRBJ1-4; 9 bases agree with TRBD1. CDR3 length equals 11 residues. Per germline, CDR1 DFQATT and CDR2 SNEGSKA (reference sequence). J was trimmed by 8 bases and V by 6 bases; bases with no gene match: 1. The DNA for the CDR3 is TGCAGTGCAGGACAGGGGGAAAAACTGTTTTTT. It codes for CSAGQGEKLFF.

This clone is a singleton in its sample. The chain uses TRBV18 and TRBJ1-1; a weak D match, TRBD1 (5 bases). Germline V gene sequence: CDR1 KGHSH, CDR2 LQKENI. V gave up 3 bases and J gave up 4 bases, with 18 bases separating them. The CDR3 covers 16 residues. The CDR3 protein is CASSPRGSEGVTEAFF. The CDR3 bases are TGTGCCAGCTCACCCCGGGGCAGCGAGGGTGTCACTGAAGCTTTCTTT.

As DNA, the CDR3 is TGTGCCAGCAGACGGAACTACAATGAGCAGTTCTTC. Translating it yields CASRRNYNEQFF. The genes are TRBV12-3 or TRBV12-4 and TRBJ2-1; D is unresolved. V lost 6 bases and J lost 3, with 6 bases in between. CDR3 length equals 12 residues.

This clone was found once. The chain has TRBV5-4 and TRBJ2-1; possibly TRBD1 for D (6 bases). The CDR3 extends over 15 amino acids. V was clipped by 4 bases and J by 7 bases, with 18 bases between them. Germline V lookup: CDR1 SGHNT, CDR2 YYREEE (reference sequence). CDR3 amino acids: CASSMEVGAGNEQFF. CDR3 DNA: TGTGCCAGCAGCATGGAGGTGGGGGCCGGAAATGAGCAGTTCTTC.

This chain joins TRBV6-5 and TRBJ2-1; 9 positions agree with TRBD2. V dropped 4 bases and J dropped 7; count of bases not matched to a gene: 11. From germline, CDR1 is MNHEY and CDR2 SVGAGI. The CDR3 loop spans 16 amino acids. The CDR3: CASSSLAGASGNEQFF. The CDR3 nucleotides read TGTGCCAGCAGTTCCTTAGCGGGGGCCTCTGGGAATGAGCAGTTCTTC.

The CDR3 loop reads CASSLDTAGIYEQYV. DNA for the CDR3: TGTGCCAGCAGCTTAGATACGGCAGGGATTTACGAGCAGTACGTC. The chain recombines TRBV11-2 with TRBJ2-7; a weak D match, TRBD1 (5 bases). The CDR3 extends over 15 amino acids. The germline gives CDR1 SGHAT, CDR2 FQNNGV. The V end lost 0 bases, the J end lost 4 bases, and 13 bases lay between the germline ends.

The chain is built from TRBV6-4 and TRBJ1-5, with D possibly being TRBD1 (5 bases). Looked up from germline, CDR1 is MRHNA and CDR2 is SNTAGT. The CDR3 extends over 14 amino acids. V was clipped by 6 bases and J by 7 bases, with 16 bases between them. The CDR3 spells CASREGRGRQPQHF. The CDR3 coding sequence is TGTGCCAGCAGGGAGGGACGGGGTAGACAGCCCCAGCATTTT.

This clone was counted a few times. This chain uses TRBV7-9 with TRBJ2-5; unclear D gene. The V end was cut by 6 bases, the J end by 0 bases, with 11 bases between. Germline assignment: CDR1 SEHNR and CDR2 FQNEAQ (reference sequence). The CDR3 is made up of 14 amino acids. CDR3 DNA: TGTGCCAGCAGTCCAGTAGGGTACCAAGAGACCCAGTACTTC. Amino acids: CASSPVGYQETQYF.

The CDR3 DNA follows: TGTGCCAGCAGCCCAGGGGGCGCGAATTCACCCCTCCACTTT. The encoded protein is CASSPGGANSPLHF. The genes are TRBV11-3 and TRBJ1-6; 8 nucleotides line up with TRBD1. The CDR3 sequence is 14 residues long. The germline CDR1 and CDR2 sequences are SGHNT and YENEEA. Trimming cost V 5 bases and J 7 bases; bases outside gene matches: 4.

The chain carries TRBV11-2 and TRBJ2-7, with a weak D call TRBD1 (7 bases). Germline loops: CDR1 SGHAT, CDR2 FQNNGV. CDR3 length equals 15 residues. V was pared by 0 bases and J by 2 bases, with 11 bases between. The CDR3 DNA follows: TGTGCCAGCAGCTTAGACGGCGGGACAGCCTACGAGCAGTACGTC. It yields the protein CASSLDGGTAYEQYV.

V and J are TRBV19 and TRBJ2-1, with TRBD1 matching over 11 bases. This CDR3 comprises 13 residues. CDR1 and CDR2 from the germline V gene are LNHDA and SQIVND (reference sequence). Trimming removed 6 bases from V and 6 bases from J; junction bases left unmatched: 1. The CDR3 nucleotides read TGTGCCAGTAGGGGGACAGGGGGCAATGAGCAGTTCTTC. Translated, it gives CASRGTGGNEQFF. Combining the CDR3 with reference TRBV19 and TRBJ2-1 gives the whole variable domain DGGITQSPKYLFRKEGQNVTLSCEQNLNHDAMYWYRQDPGQGLRLIYYSQIVNDFQKGDIAEGYSVSREKKESFPLTVTSAQKNPTAFYLCASRGTGGNEQFFGPGTRLTVL.

The rearrangement links TRBV2 to TRBJ2-7, with a tentative D call TRBD1 (7 bases). The CDR3 consists of 14 residues. CDR1 and CDR2 from the germline V gene are SNHLY and FYNNEI. V lost 9 bases, J lost 3 bases, and 18 bases lay in between. CDR3 bases: TGTGCCAGTGAAGGGGCAGGGGGGAACTACGAGCAGTACTTC. Residues: CASEGAGGNYEQYF.

This clone was seen a few times. The chain links TRBV24-1 to TRBJ2-1; 8 bases are a match to TRBD1. The CDR3 loop spans 19 amino acids. Trimming at V came to 0 bases and at J to 9 bases, leaving 18 bases not matched to a gene. CDR1 and CDR2 from the germline V gene are KGHDR and SFDVKD. The CDR3 sequence is CATSDLRSGADRGFGEQFF. The DNA of the CDR3 is TGTGCCACCAGTGATTTGAGAAGTGGGGCAGACAGGGGATTTGGTGAGCAGTTCTTC.

V gene TRBV28 combines with J gene TRBJ1-5; TRBD1 matches at 10 bases. The V gene's germline CDR1 is MDHEN and CDR2 SYDVKM. The V segment lost 5 bases and the J segment 5 bases; nucleotides outside the gene matches: 9. This CDR3 is built from 16 residues. CDR3 residues: CASSVGGQGSYQPQHF. In DNA form, the CDR3 reads TGTGCCAGCAGTGTGGGGGGACAGGGGTCGTATCAGCCCCAGCATTTT.

This sequence joins TRBV7-2 and TRBJ2-4, with 7 positions matching TRBD1. Germline V lookup: CDR1 SGHTA, CDR2 FQGNSA. With V trimmed by 3 bases and J by 6 bases, 5 bases remained unmatched. This CDR3 comprises 14 residues. CDR3 nucleotide sequence: TGTGCCAGCAGCTTTTCGGGACAGTCAAACATTCAGTACTTC. It codes for CASSFSGQSNIQYF.